This T cell receptor (beta chain) was captured by sequencing in a study of blood T cell repertoires in COVID-19. Across the whole study: Acute and convalescent COVID-19 specimens originated in the United States, Italy and Spain. In each case, the material was cDNA or gDNA derived from T cells, B-cell-depleted T cells, or PBMCs.

Profiled with immunoSEQ multiplex PCR; TCRdb holds only in-frame clones, not every one. The sample comprises roughly 250,000 clones, 87% of which are singletons, and roughly 6.3% rests with the top ten. The cohort comprised adults aged roughly 18 to 95 years residing in approximately 25 US areas. Cohorts were assigned according to the clinical history that participants reported. CDR1 and CDR2 from the germline V gene are MNHEY and SVGEGT. V was clipped by 2 bases and J by 3 bases; unmatched bases: 6. There are 16 residues in the CDR3. The source of this sequence is a woman aged 30 to 39 with acute COVID-19. Sequencing was carried out using PBMCs or T cells enriched from blood (not recorded which). The chain combines TRBV6-2 or TRBV6-3 with TRBJ2-3; 9 bases are shared with TRBD1. CDR3 residues: CASSYPGQGATDTQYF. The CDR3 DNA reads TGTGCCAGCAGTTACCCGGGACAGGGAGCGACAGATACGCAGTATTTT.